Sequencing of this T cell receptor beta chain was carried out in a study of T-cell reconstitution after alpha-beta-depleted transplantation in children. Preparation of the TCRbeta library was carried out with unique molecular identifiers. A single record per CDR3 protein comes from TCRdb applying MiXCR to the PCR reads. In the table there are 490,000 or so distinct CDR3 sequences, around 12% of which are singletons. Looked up from germline, CDR1 is SGHTA and CDR2 is FQGNSA. Trimming took off 3 bases at V and 7 bases at J, with 19 bases between the two ends. This CDR3 is 15 amino acids long. The chain joins TRBV7-2 to TRBJ2-7, with D possibly being TRBD1 (7 bases). The receptor comes from a human donor who donated a stem cell graft to a child with combined immunodeficiency. The sequencing here drew on PBMCs from the stem cell graft donor, taken from the stem cell graft. The CDR3 DNA sequence: TGTGCCAGCAGCTTGGGGGGACAGTACCGCGGTGAGCAGTACTTC. Amino acids: CASSLGGQYRGEQYF.